The text below deals with one T cell receptor beta chain. Antigen specificity is unknown. This entry is derived from a study of vaccination effects on CD4 cells after COVID-19. Study information: Post-vaccine specimens were collected at a median of 72 days following the second dose.

The length of the CDR3 is 15 residues. Trimming removed 5 bases from V and 8 bases from J; junction bases left unmatched: 10. CDR1 is SEHNR and CDR2 is FQNEAQ in the germline V gene (reference sequence). With the ViraFEST assay, the study expanded antigen-specific CD4+ T cells using viral peptide pools, then sequenced them. The culture ran for 10 days, and then CD4+ T cells were isolated. Each participant was given two doses of one vaccine (BNT162b2 or mRNA-1273). Assay used: immunoSEQ multiplex PCR; TCRdb lists only in-frame clones, some missing. The sample lists approximately 83,000 clones, around four fifths seen once, with over 0.95% in the top ten.

The sample was CD4+ T cells from PBMCs cultured with HCoV-OC43 spike peptides, taken after COVID-19 vaccination. Subset indicated: HCoV-OC43 spike overlapping peptide pool stimulation. The chain has TRBV7-9 and TRBJ2-2; TRBD1 matches 8 bases. The sequence was obtained from a human donor who received a COVID-19 vaccine. This CDR3 is CASSRWTGRYGELFF. CDR3 nucleotides: TGTGCCAGCAGCCGTTGGACAGGGCGTTATGGGGAGCTGTTTTTT.